One and the same sample provided the 7 T cell receptor beta chains below, sequenced in a study of shared clonotypes between healthy human individuals. Profiled with immunoSEQ multiplex PCR; TCRdb holds only in-frame clones, not every one. The sample contains some 550,000 clones, more than 95% of which appear only once. Sequencing used naive CD4+ T cells sorted from blood. The sample's subset: CD45RA+ positively selected. The receptors come from a woman aged 25 to 39 in good health.

The genes are TRBV2 and TRBJ2-3; 8 bases map to TRBD1. Germline trimming cut 5 bases from V and 3 bases from J; bases unmatched to any gene: 7. Germline lookup yields CDR1 SNHLY and CDR2 FYNNEI. This CDR3 has 15 residues. The CDR3 loop reads CASSNLDRGTDTQYF. In DNA, the CDR3 is TGTGCCAGCAGTAACCTCGACAGGGGAACAGATACGCAGTATTTT.

The V call is TRBV5-4, the J call TRBJ1-1; 7 bases agree with TRBD1. The germline V gene has CDR1 SGHNT and CDR2 YYREEE (reference sequence). V lost 4 bases and J lost 3; bases outside the gene matches: 9. The CDR3 extends over 15 amino acids. The CDR3 is CASSRMTGTYTEAFF. CDR3 in DNA: TGTGCCAGCAGCCGGATGACAGGGACCTACACTGAAGCTTTCTTT.

This clone is a singleton in its sample. The chain uses TRBV5-6 and TRBJ2-5, with a tentative D call TRBD1 (6 bases). The DNA end is a closer match to TRBJ2-7, so the J assignment may be wrong. The CDR3 is 16 amino acids. The germline CDR1 and CDR2 sequences are SGHDT and YYEEEE. The DNA of the CDR3 is TGTGCCAGCAGCGATACACAGGACAGTCCAACCTACGAGCAGTACTTC. It yields the protein CASSDTQDSPTYEQYF.

The chain is built from TRBV2 and TRBJ2-5; 7 bases match TRBD1. V dropped 1 base and J dropped 3; count of bases not matched to a gene: 11. From germline, CDR1 is SNHLY and CDR2 FYNNEI. The CDR3 has 17 amino acids. CDR3 loop: CASSEDRRRDRKETQYF. The CDR3 DNA sequence: TGTGCCAGCAGTGAAGACCGACGCCGGGACAGAAAAGAGACCCAGTACTTC.

The chain has TRBV5-1 and TRBJ1-1; tentatively, D is TRBD1 (5 bases). Germline CDR1 reads SGHRS; CDR2 reads YFSETQ. The CDR3 runs 12 residues. V was trimmed by 5 bases and J by 10 bases, leaving 15 bases between them. CDR3 bases: TGCGCCAGCAGACGGGACCGGGGCGCAGCTTTCTTT. Translating it yields CASRRDRGAAFF.

This chain connects TRBV28 to TRBJ2-7, with 9 positions matching TRBD1. This CDR3 has 16 amino acids. V was pared by 2 bases and J by 5 bases, with 10 bases of the junction left unmatched. Per the germline V gene, CDR1 is MDHEN and CDR2 is SYDVKM. CDR3 nucleotides: TGTGCCAGCAGTTTACGCTCCGGGACAGGGTACCACGAGCAGTACTTC. It encodes CASSLRSGTGYHEQYF.

The chain joins TRBV2 to TRBJ1-1; 8 nucleotides agree with TRBD1. Germline-derived CDR1 and CDR2 are SNHLY and FYNNEI. V trimming: 8 bases; J trimming: 0 bases; junction bases outside the gene matches: 8. This CDR3 comprises 15 residues. The CDR3 loop reads CASGRQGIMNTEAFF. The CDR3, as DNA: TGTGCCAGCGGCAGACAGGGGATTATGAACACTGAAGCTTTCTTT.